This is a list of T cell receptor beta chains from one sample in a study of blood T cell repertoires in COVID-19. Using immunoSEQ multiplex PCR, the repertoire was profiled, and TCRdb retains in-frame clones only, with some absent. Among about 99,000 clones listed, roughly 87% were seen once. The sequencing input was peripheral blood. The receptor source for this set is a human donor in a cohort sampled during active COVID-19. Both conserved end residues are part of each CDR3. Each record gives: CDR3 DNA, CDR3 protein, D gene, J gene, V gene, clone size. A D gene is named only where the DNA matches it firmly. Expanded clones get a size class; other rows say once, few or many, or leave the size out.

CDR3nt: TGTGCCAGCAGCCGAAGGACAGGGGAAGGCTACGAGCAGTACTTC; CDR3aa: CASSRRTGEGYEQYF; d_gene: TRBD1; j_gene: TRBJ2-7; v_gene: TRBV4-2; abundance: few
CDR3nt: TGCGCCAGCAGCAGAGTACAGGGGTCACAAGAGACCCAGTACTTC; CDR3aa: CASSRVQGSQETQYF; d_gene: TRBD1; j_gene: TRBJ2-5; v_gene: TRBV5-1; abundance: once
CDR3nt: TGTGCCAGCAGCGTCCGGACAGGGAGCAATCAGCCCCAGCATTTT; CDR3aa: CASSVRTGSNQPQHF; d_gene: TRBD1; j_gene: TRBJ1-5; v_gene: TRBV28; abundance: NA
CDR3nt: TGTGCCAGCAGCCAAGACCTTAGCGGGGTGGCCAAAAACATTCAGTACTTC; CDR3aa: CASSQDLSGVAKNIQYF; d_gene: TRBD2; j_gene: TRBJ2-4; v_gene: TRBV4-2; abundance: NA
CDR3nt: TGTGCCAGCAGTCTCTCCGCGGACAGGCAATCCTACGAGCAGTACTTC; CDR3aa: CASSLSADRQSYEQYF; d_gene: TRBD1; j_gene: TRBJ2-7; v_gene: TRBV5-4; abundance: NA
CDR3nt: TGTGCCAGTAGCGCCGGGACAGGGATTACCGGGGAGCTGTTTTTT; CDR3aa: CASSAGTGITGELFF; d_gene: TRBD1; j_gene: TRBJ2-2; v_gene: TRBV19; abundance: NA
CDR3nt: TGTGCCAGCAGCGTAGGCTTATCCGGTGGCTACACCTTC; CDR3aa: CASSVGLSGGYTF; d_gene: NA; j_gene: TRBJ1-2; v_gene: TRBV9; abundance: once
CDR3nt: TGTGCCAGCAGCTTTACCCCTAGCGGGAAGGATACGCAGTATTTT; CDR3aa: CASSFTPSGKDTQYF; d_gene: TRBD2; j_gene: TRBJ2-3; v_gene: TRBV11-3; abundance: NA
CDR3nt: TGTGCCAGCAGCTGGGGGCAGGGAGGGGAGCAGTTCTTC; CDR3aa: CASSWGQGGEQFF; d_gene: NA; j_gene: TRBJ2-1; v_gene: TRBV5-4; abundance: NA
CDR3nt: TGTGCCAGCAGCAGGGGGGGGGAAGCCAAAAACATTCAGTACTTC; CDR3aa: CASSRGGEAKNIQYF; d_gene: NA; j_gene: TRBJ2-4; v_gene: TRBV5-8; abundance: NA
CDR3nt: TGTGCCAGCAGCGTAGGAGGGGGCGAGACCCAGTACTTC; CDR3aa: CASSVGGGETQYF; d_gene: TRBD1; j_gene: TRBJ2-5; v_gene: TRBV9; abundance: once
CDR3nt: TGCGCCAGCAGCGCAGGGTTAACTAATGAAAAACTGTTTTTT; CDR3aa: CASSAGLTNEKLFF; d_gene: NA; j_gene: TRBJ1-4; v_gene: TRBV5-1; abundance: NA
CDR3nt: TGTGCCAGCAGCTCGACAGGGGGCAGGGAAAAGTTCTTC; CDR3aa: CASSSTGGREKFF; d_gene: TRBD1; j_gene: TRBJ2-1; v_gene: TRBV7-6; abundance: NA
CDR3nt: TGTGCCAGCAGTCAAGGACTTGCGGCTGGGGCCAACGTCCTGACTTTC; CDR3aa: CASSQGLAAGANVLTF; d_gene: NA; j_gene: TRBJ2-6; v_gene: TRBV28; abundance: few
CDR3nt: TGCAGCGTTGCAGGGACTAGCGGTTACGAGCAGTACTTC; CDR3aa: CSVAGTSGYEQYF; d_gene: TRBD2; j_gene: TRBJ2-7; v_gene: TRBV29-1; abundance: NA
CDR3nt: TGTGCCAGCAGTGATACAGGGGTAACTGGCTACACCTTC; CDR3aa: CASSDTGVTGYTF; d_gene: TRBD1; j_gene: TRBJ1-2; v_gene: TRBV6-1; abundance: NA
CDR3nt: TGTGCCAGCAGTTTTAATATTTTGTCTACAGGGGGAGTCGGCAATCAGCCCCAGCATTTT; CDR3aa: CASSFNILSTGGVGNQPQHF; d_gene: TRBD1; j_gene: TRBJ1-5; v_gene: TRBV28; abundance: NA
CDR3nt: TGTGCCACCAGTGATGGGGTACAGGGGAACTATGGCTACACCTTC; CDR3aa: CATSDGVQGNYGYTF; d_gene: TRBD1; j_gene: TRBJ1-2; v_gene: TRBV24-1; abundance: NA
CDR3nt: TGTGCCAGCAGTTGGAGTCTCAGTGGATCACCCCTCCACTTT; CDR3aa: CASSWSLSGSPLHF; d_gene: NA; j_gene: TRBJ1-6; v_gene: TRBV27; abundance: NA
CDR3nt: TGCGCCAGCAGCTTGGGGCCAGGGGCCCTTAGCACAGATACGCAGTATTTT; CDR3aa: CASSLGPGALSTDTQYF; d_gene: NA; j_gene: TRBJ2-3; v_gene: TRBV5-1; abundance: NA
CDR3nt: TGTGCCAGCAGCCGAGACAGTGCTGAAGCTTTCTTT; CDR3aa: CASSRDSAEAFF; d_gene: NA; j_gene: TRBJ1-1; v_gene: TRBV11-2; abundance: NA
CDR3nt: TGCGCCAGCAGCCAGACAGGGCAATCCTACAATGAGCAGTTCTTC; CDR3aa: CASSQTGQSYNEQFF; d_gene: TRBD1; j_gene: TRBJ2-1; v_gene: TRBV4-1; abundance: NA
CDR3nt: TGTGCCAGCAGCCAAGGTATGGGACAGAATTCACCCCTCCACTTT; CDR3aa: CASSQGMGQNSPLHF; d_gene: TRBD1; j_gene: TRBJ1-6; v_gene: TRBV3-1/TRBV3-2; abundance: NA
CDR3nt: TGTGCCACCAGTGGCTTACAGGGGGTAGGCGGGGAGCTGTTTTTT; CDR3aa: CATSGLQGVGGELFF; d_gene: TRBD1; j_gene: TRBJ2-2; v_gene: TRBV24-1; abundance: once
CDR3nt: TGTGCCAGCAGCTTCGAGGGGGTGTTAAGGGGCTCACCCCTCCACTTT; CDR3aa: CASSFEGVLRGSPLHF; d_gene: NA; j_gene: TRBJ1-6; v_gene: TRBV11-1; abundance: NA
CDR3nt: TGTGCCAGCAGCTTAACTCTAGCCGGGGAGCTGTTTTTT; CDR3aa: CASSLTLAGELFF; d_gene: NA; j_gene: TRBJ2-2; v_gene: TRBV7-3; abundance: NA
CDR3nt: TGTGCCAGCAGCCAAGATCTGGCGGGACGGGGCACAGATACGCAGTATTTT; CDR3aa: CASSQDLAGRGTDTQYF; d_gene: NA; j_gene: TRBJ2-3; v_gene: TRBV3-1/TRBV3-2; abundance: NA
CDR3nt: TGCGCCAGCAGCTCTCAAGACAGCTACACAGATACGCAGTATTTT; CDR3aa: CASSSQDSYTDTQYF; d_gene: NA; j_gene: TRBJ2-3; v_gene: TRBV5-1; abundance: NA
CDR3nt: TGTGCCAGCAGTTTGACAGGGGCCGGGTACGAGCAGTACTTC; CDR3aa: CASSLTGAGYEQYF; d_gene: TRBD1; j_gene: TRBJ2-7; v_gene: TRBV28; abundance: NA
CDR3nt: TGTGCCAGCAGCCAAGAAGTAAGGACTAGCTGGATTGAGCAGTTCTTC; CDR3aa: CASSQEVRTSWIEQFF; d_gene: TRBD2; j_gene: TRBJ2-1; v_gene: TRBV14; abundance: NA
CDR3nt: TGTGCCAGCAGTGACCGACAGGGGGCTGGGGAGACCCAGTACTTC; CDR3aa: CASSDRQGAGETQYF; d_gene: TRBD1; j_gene: TRBJ2-5; v_gene: TRBV27; abundance: NA
CDR3nt: TGTGCCAGCAGTTTACGCGTTGGGGGACTAGCGCCTTCTAGCACAGATACGCAGTATTTT; CDR3aa: CASSLRVGGLAPSSTDTQYF; d_gene: TRBD2; j_gene: TRBJ2-3; v_gene: TRBV28; abundance: NA
CDR3nt: TGTGCCAGCAGTATAACAGGGGGGAATTCACCCCTCCACTTT; CDR3aa: CASSITGGNSPLHF; d_gene: TRBD1; j_gene: TRBJ1-6; v_gene: TRBV6-5; abundance: NA
CDR3nt: TGCGCCAGCAGCCAAGGTCTGTCCAGGGACATGAACACTGAAGCTTTCTTT; CDR3aa: CASSQGLSRDMNTEAFF; d_gene: NA; j_gene: TRBJ1-1; v_gene: TRBV4-1; abundance: NA
CDR3nt: TGTGCCAGCAGGGACAGTGCTGAAGCTTTCTTT; CDR3aa: CASRDSAEAFF; d_gene: NA; j_gene: TRBJ1-1; v_gene: TRBV2; abundance: NA
CDR3nt: TGTGCCAGTAGTAAGACAGGGGGTGGTACTGAAGCTTTCTTT; CDR3aa: CASSKTGGGTEAFF; d_gene: TRBD1; j_gene: TRBJ1-1; v_gene: TRBV19; abundance: NA
CDR3nt: TGTGCCAGTGGTAGCGGGACGATCAATGAGCAGTTCTTC; CDR3aa: CASGSGTINEQFF; d_gene: TRBD2; j_gene: TRBJ2-1; v_gene: TRBV19; abundance: NA
CDR3nt: TGTGCCAGCAGCCTCTCTCCCCGGCGGGAGGGCCCCTACAATGAGCAGTTCTTC; CDR3aa: CASSLSPRREGPYNEQFF; d_gene: TRBD2; j_gene: TRBJ2-1; v_gene: TRBV3-1/TRBV3-2; abundance: once
CDR3nt: TGTGCCAGCAGCCAACTGGGAAACACCATATATTTT; CDR3aa: CASSQLGNTIYF; d_gene: NA; j_gene: TRBJ1-3; v_gene: TRBV3-1/TRBV3-2; abundance: NA
CDR3nt: TGTGCCAGCAGTCCCCCACCCGGGACAGCCACAGATACGCAGTATTTT; CDR3aa: CASSPPPGTATDTQYF; d_gene: TRBD1; j_gene: TRBJ2-3; v_gene: TRBV28; abundance: once
CDR3nt: TGTGCCACCGACACAGGACCTGAAGCTTTCTTT; CDR3aa: CATDTGPEAFF; d_gene: NA; j_gene: TRBJ1-1; v_gene: TRBV19; abundance: few
CDR3nt: TGTGCCAGCAGCAACTGGGCCTCTGAAGCTTTCTTT; CDR3aa: CASSNWASEAFF; d_gene: NA; j_gene: TRBJ1-1; v_gene: TRBV28; abundance: NA
CDR3nt: TGTGCCAGCAGCGTATCCTCGTACGAGCAGTACTTC; CDR3aa: CASSVSSYEQYF; d_gene: NA; j_gene: TRBJ2-7; v_gene: TRBV5-5; abundance: NA
CDR3nt: TGTGCCAGCAGTCCGAACAGGGTCAGTCACACCATATATTTT; CDR3aa: CASSPNRVSHTIYF; d_gene: NA; j_gene: TRBJ1-3; v_gene: TRBV28; abundance: NA
CDR3nt: TGTGCCAGCAGCCAAGGAGTTGGGGGGGGGACTGAAGCTTTCTTT; CDR3aa: CASSQGVGGGTEAFF; d_gene: NA; j_gene: TRBJ1-1; v_gene: TRBV3-1/TRBV3-2; abundance: NA
CDR3nt: TGTGCCAGCATTGGAGAAAGCACAGATACGCAGTATTTT; CDR3aa: CASIGESTDTQYF; d_gene: NA; j_gene: TRBJ2-3; v_gene: TRBV7-9; abundance: NA
CDR3nt: TGTGCCAGCAGTATGTCCGGGACAGGGGGCAATGAGCAGTTCTTC; CDR3aa: CASSMSGTGGNEQFF; d_gene: TRBD1; j_gene: TRBJ2-1; v_gene: TRBV6-5; abundance: NA
CDR3nt: TGTGCCAGCAGTTCCGAGACTAGCGGGAACTACAATGAGCAGTTCTTC; CDR3aa: CASSSETSGNYNEQFF; d_gene: TRBD2; j_gene: TRBJ2-1; v_gene: TRBV28; abundance: few
CDR3nt: TGTGCCAGCAGCTATGGGGCTAGCGGGAGGAGGGAGACCCAGTACTTC; CDR3aa: CASSYGASGRRETQYF; d_gene: TRBD2; j_gene: TRBJ2-5; v_gene: TRBV7-9; abundance: NA
CDR3nt: TGCAGCGTTGAATGGGCAGGCCCCTACGAGCAGTACTTC; CDR3aa: CSVEWAGPYEQYF; d_gene: NA; j_gene: TRBJ2-7; v_gene: TRBV29-1; abundance: NA
CDR3nt: TGTGCCAGCAGCCCGGACAGTAATTCACCCCTCCACTTT; CDR3aa: CASSPDSNSPLHF; d_gene: NA; j_gene: TRBJ1-6; v_gene: TRBV28; abundance: few
CDR3nt: TGTGCCAGCAGTTACGCGGGGGGGCCGAATGAGCAGTTCTTC; CDR3aa: CASSYAGGPNEQFF; d_gene: TRBD2; j_gene: TRBJ2-1; v_gene: TRBV6-5; abundance: once
CDR3nt: TGTGCCAGTAGTATAGCCCGGGAATGGGAGGGTAATCAGCCCCAGCATTTT; CDR3aa: CASSIAREWEGNQPQHF; d_gene: NA; j_gene: TRBJ1-5; v_gene: TRBV19; abundance: NA
CDR3nt: TGCAGCGTTGAAGATCCGGGACTAGCGGGAGGAAGCACCGGGGAGCTGTTTTTT; CDR3aa: CSVEDPGLAGGSTGELFF; d_gene: TRBD2; j_gene: TRBJ2-2; v_gene: TRBV29-1; abundance: NA
CDR3nt: TGTGCCATCAGTGAGTATACACCCTTTAGGGGGAACACTGAAGCTTTCTTT; CDR3aa: CAISEYTPFRGNTEAFF; d_gene: NA; j_gene: TRBJ1-1; v_gene: TRBV10-3; abundance: NA